This T cell receptor beta chain appears in the sequencing data of a study of blood T cells in healthy people across ages. Study overall: Template-switching capture recovered about one barcoded beta molecule per two T cells.

Trimming cost V 2 bases and J 8 bases; bases outside gene matches: 6. The germline gives CDR1 SEHNR, CDR2 FQNEAQ (reference sequence). CDR3 length: 14 amino acids. For the second PCR, which ran for roughly 6 to 11 cycles, a sample-barcoded 5' primer and a J-beta primer mix were used. One entry per CDR3 protein results from TCRdb running MiXCR on the 5' RACE reads. This table has 650,000 to 1,000,000 distinct CDR3 sequences, under 40% appearing once. Drawing of peripheral blood yielded 8.5 to 10 milliliters from each donor. Only a few counts were recorded for this clonotype. The TCR originated in a man between 18 and 35 years old in good health. The V gene is TRBV7-9, the J gene TRBJ2-1, with TRBD2 matching over 7 bases. Sample: blood. In DNA form, the CDR3 reads TGTGCCAGCAGCTTACGAGCGGGGAACCATGAGCAGTTCTTC. It translates to CASSLRAGNHEQFF.